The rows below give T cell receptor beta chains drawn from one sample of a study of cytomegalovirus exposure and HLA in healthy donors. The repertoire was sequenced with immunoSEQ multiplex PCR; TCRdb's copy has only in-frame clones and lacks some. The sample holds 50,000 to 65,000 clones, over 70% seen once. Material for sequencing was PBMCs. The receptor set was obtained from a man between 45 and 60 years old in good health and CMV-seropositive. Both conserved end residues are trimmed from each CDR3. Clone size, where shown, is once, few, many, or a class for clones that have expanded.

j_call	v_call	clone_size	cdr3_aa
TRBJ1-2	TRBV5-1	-	ASSVRDTSGYT
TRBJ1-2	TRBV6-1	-	ASSIRQGDYGYT
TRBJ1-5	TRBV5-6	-	ASSLGRGQPQH
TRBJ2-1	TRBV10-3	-	AISGQGSSYNEQF
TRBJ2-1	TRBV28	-	ASSHPGTSGLERSYNEQF
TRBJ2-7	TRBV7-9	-	SSSTTGVGMTYEQY
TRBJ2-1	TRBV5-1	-	ASSPQAYNEQF
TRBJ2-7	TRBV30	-	AWKDSYEQY
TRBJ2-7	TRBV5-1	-	ASSLAGFRPGQGAWQY
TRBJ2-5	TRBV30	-	AWSVGSGPPETQY
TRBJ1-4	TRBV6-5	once	ASSYLGDEKLF
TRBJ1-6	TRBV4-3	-	ASSQITGNSPLH
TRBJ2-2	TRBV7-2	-	ASSTGLAITGELF
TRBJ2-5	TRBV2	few	ASSPDRGRETQY
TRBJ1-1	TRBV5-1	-	ASSWTGGFDTEAF
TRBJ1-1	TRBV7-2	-	ASIRTGRTEAF
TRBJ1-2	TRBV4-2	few	ANLHARRNYGYN
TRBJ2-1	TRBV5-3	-	ARSRAGGPYNEQF
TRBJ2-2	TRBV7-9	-	ASSTRQGPGELF
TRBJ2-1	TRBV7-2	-	ASSTTSGNEQF
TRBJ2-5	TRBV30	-	AWGDRGETQH
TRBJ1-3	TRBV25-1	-	ASSDLRSLPSGNTIY
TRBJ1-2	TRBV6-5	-	ASSEDSNYYGYT
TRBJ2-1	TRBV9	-	ASSVTGGQTQF
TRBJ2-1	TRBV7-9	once	SSSLVWAVYNEQF
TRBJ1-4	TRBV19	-	ASSQQARVSNEKLF
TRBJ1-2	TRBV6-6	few	ASSYLQQGYGYT
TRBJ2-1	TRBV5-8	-	ASSFQGLSKF
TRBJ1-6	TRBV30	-	AWSTGVQDNSPLN
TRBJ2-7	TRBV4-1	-	ASSQDWPGNSYEQY
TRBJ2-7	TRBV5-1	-	ASSRAGSRYSEQY
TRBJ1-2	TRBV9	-	ASSPTTGGSNYGYT
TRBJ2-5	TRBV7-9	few	ASSLEVEEGETQY
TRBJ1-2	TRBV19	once	ASSSPDGQGATNYGYT
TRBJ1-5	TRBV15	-	ATSRGPRVVSNQPQH
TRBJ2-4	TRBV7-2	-	ASSYLAGGGTKTKNIQY